These 13 T cell receptor beta chains were sequenced from one sample in a study of T cell repertoires in ileal Crohn's disease. Sequencing was performed with immunoSEQ multiplex PCR; in TCRdb, only in-frame clones are kept and a portion is missing. The table lists roughly 11,000 clones, about 76% of them singletons. The sample taken for sequencing was ileal tissue. The receptors were sampled from an adult with Crohn's disease.

This clone has more than one count but fewer than ten. The V gene is TRBV5-8, the J gene TRBJ1-2, with 7 nucleotides matching TRBD1. J lost 3 bases, V lost 0 bases, and 5 bases had no gene match. The germline CDR1 and CDR2 sequences are SGHTS and YDEGEE. This CDR3 spans 15 amino acids. The CDR3 reads CASSLETGNYYGYTF. The CDR3 region has the DNA TGTGCCAGCAGCTTGGAGACAGGGAATTACTATGGCTACACCTTC.

This chain connects TRBV6-1 to TRBJ2-7, with D possibly being TRBD1 (7 bases). V lost 2 bases and J 5 bases, leaving 16 bases between the germline ends. CDR3 length equals 15 residues. CDR1 and CDR2 from the germline V gene are MNHNS and SASEGT. CDR3 sequence (DNA): TGTGCCAGCAGTGAATCGGCAGGGGGGAGCCACGAGCAGTACTTC. As protein: CASSESAGGSHEQYF.

The chain links TRBV15 to TRBJ2-5; 11 positions agree with TRBD2. With 0 bases clipped from V and 7 bases from J, the junction kept 10 bases outside the gene matches. Germline assignment: CDR1 LNHNV and CDR2 YYDKDF (reference sequence). This CDR3 region has 17 residues. The CDR3 here is CATSRDGLAGGPGTQYF. CDR3 in DNA: TGTGCCACCAGCAGAGATGGGCTAGCGGGGGGTCCAGGGACCCAGTACTTC.

This clone was counted only a few times. The rearrangement uses TRBV7-8 and TRBJ2-7; D may be TRBD2 (6 bases). V was shortened by 0 bases and J by 6 bases, with 15 bases between the two germline ends. Germline V CDR1 and CDR2: SGHVS, FQNEAQ. The CDR3 sequence is 15 residues long. DNA for the CDR3: TGTGCCAGCAGCTTAGCCGGCGGGGTTCGGGCCGAGCAGTACTTC. Translating it yields CASSLAGGVRAEQYF.

The chain combines TRBV5-1 with TRBJ1-2; no clear D gene. CDR3 length: 13 amino acids. The germline V gene has CDR1 SGHRS and CDR2 YFSETQ. Trimming removed 0 bases at V and 2 bases at J, with 5 bases between. As DNA, the CDR3 is TGCGCCAGCAGCTTGGGAGAGAACTATGGCTACACCTTC. Residues: CASSLGENYGYTF.

The CDR3 protein is CASSTKGDLYGYTF. The DNA for the CDR3 is TGTGCCAGCAGCACTAAGGGGGACCTTTATGGCTACACCTTC. The V and J genes are TRBV21-1 and TRBJ1-2; TRBD1 is taken as the D call from the table, unchecked against the DNA. TRBV21-1 is designated a pseudogene. This CDR3 is 14 amino acids long.

This clone has only one observation. The chain joins TRBV6-4 to TRBJ1-1; D gene ambiguous. CDR1 and CDR2 (germline): MRHNA, SNTAGT. Deletions cut 0 bases from V and 1 base from J, with 3 bases between. The CDR3 spans 13 residues. The DNA for the CDR3 is TGTGCCAGCAGTGACTCGGCGAACACTGAAGCTTTCTTT. It is translated as CASSDSANTEAFF.

This clone was counted only a few times. This rearrangement joins TRBV5-4 to TRBJ2-7; the match to TRBD2 covers 10 bases. Germline values: CDR1 SGHNT, CDR2 YYREEE (reference sequence). The CDR3 extends over 17 amino acids. Unmatched junction bases numbered 18, after V lost 5 bases and J lost 7 bases. CDR3 coding DNA: TGTGCCAGCAGGCTAAGCCCCGGGACTAGCGACCCCATGGAGCAGTACTTC. Translating gives CASRLSPGTSDPMEQYF.

This clone was detected a few times. The J gene is TRBJ2-7, the V gene TRBV14, with 11 bases fitting TRBD2. J was trimmed by 2 bases and V by 6 bases; bases with no gene match: 6. Germline-derived CDR1 and CDR2 are SGHDN and FVKESK. The CDR3 is 15 residues long. CDR3 nucleotide sequence: TGTGCCAGCAGTGACCTAGCGGGGGGTACCTACGAGCAGTACTTC. As protein: CASSDLAGGTYEQYF. Full variable domain (outside the CDR3, taken from reference TRBV14 and TRBJ2-7): EAGVTQFPSHSVIEKGQTVTLRCDPISGHDNLYWYRRVMGKEIKFLLHFVKESKQDESGMPNNRFLAERTGGTYSTLKVQPAELEDSGVYFCASSDLAGGTYEQYFGPGTRLTVT.

V is TRBV29-1 and J is TRBJ2-7, with D possibly being TRBD1 (6 bases). The CDR3 extends over 15 amino acids. Germline loops: CDR1 SQVTM, CDR2 ANQGSEA. V lost 0 bases to trimming and J lost 3 bases, with 15 bases between them. The CDR3 loop reads CSVEEEQGGSYEQYF. In nucleotides, the CDR3 is TGCAGCGTTGAAGAGGAACAGGGCGGTAGCTACGAGCAGTACTTC.

V and J are TRBV19 and TRBJ1-5; D is uncertain. The V end was cut by 10 bases, the J end by 7 bases, with 20 bases between. The length of the CDR3 is 14 residues. From germline, CDR1 is LNHDA and CDR2 SQIVND (reference sequence). As DNA, the CDR3 is TGTGCCACCCTTAACCCGGGAGGGTACCAGCCCCAGCATTTT. Protein sequence: CATLNPGGYQPQHF. Variable domain in full (rest from reference TRBV19 and TRBJ1-5): DGGITQSPKYLFRKEGQNVTLSCEQNLNHDAMYWYRQDPGQGLRLIYYSQIVNDFQKGDIAEGYSVSREKKESFPLTVTSAQKNPTAFYLCATLNPGGYQPQHFGDGTRLSIL.

J is TRBJ2-7 and V is TRBV5-1; tentatively, D is TRBD2 (6 bases). V was shortened by 0 bases and J by 5 bases, with 15 bases between the two germline ends. The germline V gene encodes CDR1 SGHRS and CDR2 YFSETQ. This CDR3 region has 15 residues. Written as DNA, the CDR3 is TGCGCCAGCAGCTTGGTGCGGGACGGTCGGCACGAGCAGTACTTC. Residues: CASSLVRDGRHEQYF.

The count of this clone is one. V and J are TRBV18 and TRBJ1-5; D unresolved. Trimming took off 4 bases at V and 0 bases at J, with 7 bases between the two ends. CDR1 KGHSH and CDR2 LQKENI come from the germline V gene. This CDR3 is built from 14 residues. The CDR3 loop is CASSLDYSNQPQHF. The CDR3 DNA sequence: TGTGCCAGCTCACTTGACTATAGCAATCAGCCCCAGCATTTT.